This T cell receptor beta chain was identified during a study of blood T cell repertoires in COVID-19. Study-level information: From the United States, Italy and Spain came samples of acute and convalescent COVID-19.

This table comes from immunoSEQ multiplex PCR, and its TCRdb copy is limited to in-frame clones, with some not included. Of a few hundred thousand clones listed, around 84% are singletons. CDR1 and CDR2 (germline): LGHDT, YNNKEL (reference sequence). The J segment lost 6 bases and the V segment lost 4 bases, leaving 6 bases of the junction unmatched. The CDR3 covers 14 residues. Sequencing used peripheral blood. The origin of this receptor is a woman aged 55-70 years with COVID-19, enrolled during active disease. The V gene is TRBV3-1 (or the pseudogene TRBV3-2), the J gene TRBJ2-1; 7 bases align to TRBD1. CDR3 sequence: CASSLPGQTNEQFF. Here the CDR3 DNA reads TGTGCCAGCAGCCTTCCGGGACAGACCAATGAGCAGTTCTTC.